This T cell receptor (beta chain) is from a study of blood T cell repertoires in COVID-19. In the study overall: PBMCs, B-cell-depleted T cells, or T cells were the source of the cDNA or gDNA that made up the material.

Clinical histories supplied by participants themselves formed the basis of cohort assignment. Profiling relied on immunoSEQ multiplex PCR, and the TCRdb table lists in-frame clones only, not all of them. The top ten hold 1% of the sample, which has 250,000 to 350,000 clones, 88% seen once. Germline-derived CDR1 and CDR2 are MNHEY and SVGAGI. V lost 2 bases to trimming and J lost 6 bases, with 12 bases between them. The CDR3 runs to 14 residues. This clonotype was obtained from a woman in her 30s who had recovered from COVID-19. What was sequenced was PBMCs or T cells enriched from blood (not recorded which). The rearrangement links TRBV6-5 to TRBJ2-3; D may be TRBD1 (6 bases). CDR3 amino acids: CASSYEGVWDTQYF. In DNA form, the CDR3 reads TGTGCCAGCAGTTACGAGGGGGTGTGGGATACGCAGTATTTT.